The entry that follows covers one T cell receptor beta chain sequence. Its matching antigen is unknown. TCRdb used MiXCR to reprocess the reads, holding one entry per CDR3 protein. The sample includes some 920,000 distinct CDR3 sequences, roughly 30% of them seen just once. The CDR3 length is 14 residues. Germline CDR1 is SGHTS and CDR2 is YDEGEE. V was cut by 0 bases and J by 3 bases, with 10 bases left in between. The data were taken from a study of T cell repertoires in cytomegalovirus infection. The chain has TRBV5-8 and TRBJ2-7; D tentatively reads TRBD1 or TRBD2 (5 bases each). This TCR derives from a human donor in good health (CMV status not recorded). Some clones in this sample may be carry-over from other donors' samples. The sequencing here drew on cultured CD8+ T cells from PBMCs, taken from culture after CMV antigen stimulation. This chain's CDR3 is CASSLDGANYEQYF. Written as DNA, the CDR3 is TGTGCCAGCAGCTTGGACGGGGCTAACTACGAGCAGTACTTC.